The source of this T cell receptor (beta chain) is a study of Graves' ophthalmopathy and Graves' hyperthyroidism. Study conclusions and caveats: Thyroid clonotypes that were expanded above 0.001 frequency mostly also appeared in blood.

Ophthalmopathy in the donors was of moderate-to-severe activity, with CAS ≥3, NOSPECS ≥4 and duration under 3 months. Clinical symptoms and serum thyroxine were used for diagnosis; TRAb, thyroid ultrasound and orbital computed tomography were also relied on. RNA transcripts were the source from which TCR beta CDR3 regions were amplified. RT-PCR with HTBI primers came first, then second-round multiplex PCR. TCRdb called the multiplex PCR reads again in MiXCR, with one record for every CDR3 protein. The sample consists of 200,000 to 300,000 distinct CDR3 sequences, roughly 50% of them appearing once. Germline V gives CDR1 SGHTA, CDR2 FQGNSA. CDR3 size: 11 residues. Concerning this clonotype: What it recognizes is unknown. Being one base from a much bigger clone, this may be a read error.

V is TRBV7-2 and J is TRBJ2-7; the match to TRBD2 covers 7 bases. This sequence originates from an adult man with Graves' ophthalmopathy. The sequenced sample was peripheral blood. The DNA of the CDR3 is TGTGCCAGCAGCTATGGGGGGGAGCAGCACTTC. Translated: CASSYGGEQHF.